This T cell receptor (beta chain) derives from a study of cytomegalovirus exposure and HLA in healthy donors. Healthy donors of bone marrow made up the group. V shed 0 bases and J 0 bases; nucleotides not matched to a gene: 8. Germline CDR1 reads MGHRA; CDR2 reads YSYEKL. CDR3 length: 18 amino acids. Both 60 Vbeta primers and 13 Jbeta primers went into the PCR. Repertoires were generated with immunoSEQ multiplex PCR, while TCRdb's copy carries only in-frame clones and drops some. The table has 100,000 to 150,000 clones, 74% seen once. Input material: PBMCs. The sequence was collected from a woman between 45 and 65 years old in good health and CMV-seropositive. This chain joins TRBV4-1 and TRBJ2-3; 8 bases agree with TRBD2. The CDR3 bases are TGCGCCAGCAGCCAAGAGGAAGTAGCGGGATCTAGCACAGATACGCAGTATTTT. Its protein product is CASSQEEVAGSSTDTQYF.